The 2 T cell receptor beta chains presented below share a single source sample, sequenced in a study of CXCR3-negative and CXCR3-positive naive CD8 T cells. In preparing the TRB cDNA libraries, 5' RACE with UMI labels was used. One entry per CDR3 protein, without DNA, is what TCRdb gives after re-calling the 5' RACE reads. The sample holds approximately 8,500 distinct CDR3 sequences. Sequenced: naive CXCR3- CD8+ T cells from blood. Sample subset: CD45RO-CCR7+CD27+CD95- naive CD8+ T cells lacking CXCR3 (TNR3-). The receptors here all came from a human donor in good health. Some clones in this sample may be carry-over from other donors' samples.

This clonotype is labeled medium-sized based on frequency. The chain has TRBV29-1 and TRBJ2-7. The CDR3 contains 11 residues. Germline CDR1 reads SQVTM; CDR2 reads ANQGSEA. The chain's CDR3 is CSVPRGDLQYF.

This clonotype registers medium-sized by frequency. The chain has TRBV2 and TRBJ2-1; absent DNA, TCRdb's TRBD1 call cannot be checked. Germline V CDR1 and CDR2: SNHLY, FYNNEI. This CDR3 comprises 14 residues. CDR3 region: CASSDLSVLGEQFF. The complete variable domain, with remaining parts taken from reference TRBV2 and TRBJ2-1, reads EPEVTQTPSHQVTQMGQEVILRCVPISNHLYFYWYRQILGQKVEFLVSFYNNEISEKSEIFDDQFSVERPDGSNFTLKIRSTKLEDSAMYFCASSDLSVLGEQFFGPGTRLTVL.